This T cell receptor (beta chain) is drawn from a study of cytotoxic CD8 clonotypes in ibrutinib-treated CLL. Study summary: Samples yielded averages of 255,043 productive templates and 90,000 to 95,000 productive rearrangements. Points from the study as a whole: Age-matched healthy donor levels were exceeded by baseline clonality, which tracked circulating CD8+ T-cell counts. On treatment, the uncommon public clonotypes contracted or remained stable.

The CDR3 loop spans 15 amino acids. Germline CDR1 SGHVS, CDR2 FNYEAQ. V lost 1 base, J lost 0 bases, and 8 bases lay in between. About 1.9 micrograms of genomic DNA (from cryopreserved PBMCs) were used for TCR beta libraries. This clone has a handful of counts. Its antigen is as yet unknown. Assay used: immunoSEQ multiplex PCR; TCRdb lists only in-frame clones, some missing. The sample lists a few hundred thousand clones; 60% to 75% were seen once. The chain is built from TRBV7-6 and TRBJ2-3; D might be TRBD2 (5 bases). The specimen comprised PBMCs, sampled after 24 months of ibrutinib treatment. The sequence came from a human donor with chronic lymphocytic leukemia. This chain's CDR3 is CASSLGRRSTDTQYF. The CDR3, as DNA: TGTGCCAGCAGCTTAGGGCGGAGGAGCACAGATACGCAGTATTTT.